The present T cell receptor (beta chain) was sequenced within a study of blood T cells in healthy people across ages. The overall study: Template switching recovered approximately one barcoded beta molecule for every two T cells.

Combining a sample-barcoded 5' primer with a J-beta primer mix, a second PCR ran for 7 to 11 cycles. One entry per CDR3 protein, called by TCRdb with MiXCR from the 5' RACE reads. The sample shows about 1 million distinct CDR3 sequences, under 55% of them seen only once. In regard to this clonotype: The junction differs from germline at one of its ends, possibly a read error.

This CDR3 has 13 residues. Germline CDR1 reads SGHRS; CDR2 reads YFSETQ. This clonotype was sampled from a woman aged 60-75 years in good health. The V gene is TRBV5-1, the J gene TRBJ1-2; no clear D gene. Sequenced input: blood. CDR3 protein: CASSPTTNYGHTF. CDR3 sequence (DNA): TGCGCCAGCAGCCCGACAACTAACTATGGCCACACCTTC.